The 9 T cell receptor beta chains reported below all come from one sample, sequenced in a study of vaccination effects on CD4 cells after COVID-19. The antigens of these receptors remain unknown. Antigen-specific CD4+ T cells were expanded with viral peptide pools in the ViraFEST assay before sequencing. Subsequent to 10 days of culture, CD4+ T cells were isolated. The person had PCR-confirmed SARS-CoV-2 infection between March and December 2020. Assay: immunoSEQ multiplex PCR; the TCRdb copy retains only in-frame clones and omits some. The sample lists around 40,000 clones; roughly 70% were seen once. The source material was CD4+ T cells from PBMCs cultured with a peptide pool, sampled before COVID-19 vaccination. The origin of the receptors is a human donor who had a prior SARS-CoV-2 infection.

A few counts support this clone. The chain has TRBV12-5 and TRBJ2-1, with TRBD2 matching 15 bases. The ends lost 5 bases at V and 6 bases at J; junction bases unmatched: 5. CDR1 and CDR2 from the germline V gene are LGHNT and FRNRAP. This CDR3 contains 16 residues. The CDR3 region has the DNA TGTGCTAGTGGTACGGGGACTAGCGGGGGGCGCAATGAGCAGTTCTTC. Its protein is CASGTGTSGGRNEQFF.

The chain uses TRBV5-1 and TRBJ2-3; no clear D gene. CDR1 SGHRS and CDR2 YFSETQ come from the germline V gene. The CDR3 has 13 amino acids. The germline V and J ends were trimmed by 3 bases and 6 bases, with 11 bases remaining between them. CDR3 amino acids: CASSSQGGDTQYF. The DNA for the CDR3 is TGCGCCAGCAGCTCACAAGGTGGTGATACGCAGTATTTT.

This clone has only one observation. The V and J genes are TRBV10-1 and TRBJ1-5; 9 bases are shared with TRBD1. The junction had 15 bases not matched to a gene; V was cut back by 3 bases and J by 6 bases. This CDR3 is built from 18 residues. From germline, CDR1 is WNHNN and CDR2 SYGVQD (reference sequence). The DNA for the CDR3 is TGCGCCAGCAGTGAAGGTTATGACCGGACAGGGGCAGCTCAGCCCCAGCATTTT. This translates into CASSEGYDRTGAAQPQHF.

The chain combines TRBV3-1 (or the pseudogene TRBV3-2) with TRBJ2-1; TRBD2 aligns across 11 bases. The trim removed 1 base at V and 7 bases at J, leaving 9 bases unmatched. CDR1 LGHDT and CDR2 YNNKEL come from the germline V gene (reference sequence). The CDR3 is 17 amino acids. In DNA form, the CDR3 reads TGTGCCAGCAGCCAAGTTGCGGCTAGCGGGGGGAGGAATGAGCAGTTCTTC. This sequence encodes CASSQVAASGGRNEQFF.

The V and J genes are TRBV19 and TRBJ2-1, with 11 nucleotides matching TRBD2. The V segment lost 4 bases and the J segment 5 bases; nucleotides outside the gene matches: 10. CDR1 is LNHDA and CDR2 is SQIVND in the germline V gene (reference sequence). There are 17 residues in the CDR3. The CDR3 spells CASSTLAGGGGHNEQFF. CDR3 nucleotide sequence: TGTGCCAGTAGTACTCTAGCGGGAGGTGGGGGCCACAATGAGCAGTTCTTC. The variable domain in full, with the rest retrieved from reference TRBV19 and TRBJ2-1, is DGGITQSPKYLFRKEGQNVTLSCEQNLNHDAMYWYRQDPGQGLRLIYYSQIVNDFQKGDIAEGYSVSREKKESFPLTVTSAQKNPTAFYLCASSTLAGGGGHNEQFFGPGTRLTVL.

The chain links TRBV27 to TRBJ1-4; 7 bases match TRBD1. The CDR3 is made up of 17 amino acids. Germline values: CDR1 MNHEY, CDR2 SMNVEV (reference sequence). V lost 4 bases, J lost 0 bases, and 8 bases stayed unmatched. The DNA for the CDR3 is TGTGCCAGCAGTTACGGGAGGGGGCGGGCAACTAATGAAAAACTGTTTTTT. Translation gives CASSYGRGRATNEKLFF.

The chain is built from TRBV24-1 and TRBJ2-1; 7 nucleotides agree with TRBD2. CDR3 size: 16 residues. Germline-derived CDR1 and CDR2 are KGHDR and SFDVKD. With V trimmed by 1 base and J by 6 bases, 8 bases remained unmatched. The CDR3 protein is CATSDFGAGRVNEQFF. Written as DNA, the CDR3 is TGTGCCACCAGTGATTTCGGGGCAGGGAGGGTCAATGAGCAGTTCTTC.

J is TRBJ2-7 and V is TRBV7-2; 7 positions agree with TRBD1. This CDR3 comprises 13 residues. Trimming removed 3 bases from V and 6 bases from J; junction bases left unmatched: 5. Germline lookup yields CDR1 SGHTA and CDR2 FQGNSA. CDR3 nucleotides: TGTGCCAGCAGCTTCGACAGGGAAGCCGAGCAGTACTTC. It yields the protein CASSFDREAEQYF.

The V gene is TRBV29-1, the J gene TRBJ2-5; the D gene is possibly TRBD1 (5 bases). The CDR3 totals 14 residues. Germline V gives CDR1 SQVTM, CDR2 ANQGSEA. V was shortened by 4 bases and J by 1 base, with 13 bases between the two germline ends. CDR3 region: CSVVNQGAQETQYF. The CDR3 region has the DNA TGCAGCGTTGTGAACCAAGGGGCCCAAGAGACCCAGTACTTC. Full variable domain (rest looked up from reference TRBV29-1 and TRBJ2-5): SAVISQKPSRDICQRGTSLTIQCQVDSQVTMMFWYRQQPGQSLTLIATANQGSEATYESGFVIDKFPISRPNLTFSTLTVSNMSPEDSSIYLCSVVNQGAQETQYFGPGTRLLVL.